These 21 T cell receptor beta chains originate from one sample sequenced in a study of blood T cell repertoires in COVID-19. The protocol was immunoSEQ multiplex PCR, while the TCRdb copy is restricted to in-frame clones and leaves out a portion. Seen here are 260,000 or so clones, around 85% observed once, and the top ten hold 2% to 3%. The sample taken for sequencing was PBMCs or T cells enriched from blood (not recorded which). The receptors were sampled from a woman in her fifties or sixties who had recovered from COVID-19.

This clone appeared a single time. The chain couples TRBV6-5 to TRBJ1-2, with 9 bases lining up with TRBD1. V lost 6 bases, J lost 3 bases, and 5 bases stayed unmatched. In germline, CDR1 is MNHEY, CDR2 SVGAGI. The CDR3 spans 14 residues. In nucleotides, the CDR3 is TGTGCCAGCAGCGGGACAGGGAGAGACTATGGCTACACCTTC. Encoded protein: CASSGTGRDYGYTF.

The chain is built from TRBV15 and TRBJ2-7, with 8 bases lining up with TRBD1. J lost 5 bases, V lost 1 base, and 10 bases had no gene match. The germline V gene has CDR1 LNHNV and CDR2 YYDKDF (reference sequence). The CDR3 sequence is 16 residues long. The CDR3 region is CATSRGSRTGSHEQYF. The CDR3, as DNA: TGTGCCACCAGCAGAGGCTCCAGGACAGGGAGCCACGAGCAGTACTTC. The complete variable domain, with remaining parts taken from reference TRBV15 and TRBJ2-7, reads DAMVIQNPRYQVTQFGKPVTLSCSQTLNHNVMYWYQQKSSQAPKLLFHYYDKDFNNEADTPDNFQSRRPNTSFCFLDIRSPGLGDTAMYLCATSRGSRTGSHEQYFGPGTRLTVT.

V gene TRBV6-5 combines with J gene TRBJ2-1, with D perhaps matching TRBD2 (5 bases). CDR1 is MNHEY and CDR2 is SVGAGI in the germline V gene. This CDR3 has 13 amino acids. V shed 7 bases and J shed 7 bases, with 14 bases lying between them. The CDR3 DNA sequence: TGTGCCAGCATCCCCCGGACTCCTAATGAGCAGTTCTTC. It translates to CASIPRTPNEQFF.

V is TRBV18 and J is TRBJ2-3; possibly TRBD2 for D (5 bases). Germline-derived CDR1 and CDR2 are KGHSH and LQKENI. The germline V and J ends were trimmed by 11 bases and 1 base, with 10 bases remaining between them. The CDR3 extends over 12 amino acids. Here the CDR3 reads CAAEGGTDTQYF. As DNA, the CDR3 is TGTGCCGCAGAGGGAGGCACAGATACGCAGTATTTT.

This clone was seen just once. The genes are TRBV28 and TRBJ2-7; D not certain. The germline CDR1 and CDR2 sequences are MDHEN and SYDVKM. CDR3 length: 12 residues. V lost 6 bases and J 7 bases, leaving 13 bases between the germline ends. The CDR3 DNA is TGTGCCAGCAGCTCGCATGAGAGTGAGCAGTACTTC. This gives the protein CASSSHESEQYF.

This clone was seen a few times. The chain uses TRBV7-2 and TRBJ2-5, with D unclear. CDR1 and CDR2 from the germline V gene are SGHTA and FQGNSA. V was pared by 3 bases and J by 5 bases, with 10 bases between. The CDR3 runs 13 residues. The CDR3 protein is CASSFTARETQYF. As DNA, the CDR3 is TGTGCCAGCAGCTTCACCGCGCGTGAGACCCAGTACTTC.

CDR3 amino acids: CASSQASGNTIYF. The CDR3 region has the DNA TGCGCCAGCAGCCAAGCCTCTGGAAACACCATATATTTT. The rearrangement uses TRBV10-2 and TRBJ1-3; D is undetermined. Trimming removed 6 bases from V and 0 bases from J, with 6 bases in between. The germline gives CDR1 WSHSY, CDR2 SAAADI. This CDR3 is 13 amino acids long.

This chain connects TRBV28 to TRBJ1-5, with 9 nucleotides matching TRBD1. In germline, CDR1 is MDHEN, CDR2 SYDVKM. The length of the CDR3 is 15 residues. V was pared by 7 bases and J by 1 base, with 5 bases of the junction left unmatched. CDR3 protein: CASMTDRGSNQPQHF. CDR3 bases: TGTGCCAGCATGACCGACAGGGGGAGCAATCAGCCCCAGCATTTT.

The J gene is TRBJ1-1, the V gene TRBV11-2, with 7 nucleotides matching TRBD1. Germline trimming cut 1 base from V and 1 base from J; bases unmatched to any gene: 9. Germline V lookup: CDR1 SGHAT, CDR2 FQNNGV. The CDR3 runs to 17 residues. The CDR3 sequence is CASSLAGRNRGNTEAFF. In DNA form, the CDR3 reads TGTGCCAGCAGCTTAGCCGGCAGGAACAGGGGGAACACTGAAGCTTTCTTT.

V is TRBV18 and J is TRBJ2-7; maybe TRBD1 (6 bases). The CDR3 consists of 14 residues. From germline, CDR1 is KGHSH and CDR2 LQKENI. Trimming removed 1 base at V and 3 bases at J, with 10 bases between. In nucleotides, the CDR3 is TGTGCCAGCTCACCACGACAGGCGAACTACGAGCAGTACTTC. Encoded protein: CASSPRQANYEQYF.

This chain connects TRBV7-9 to TRBJ1-2; no reliable D call. Germline loops: CDR1 SEHNR, CDR2 FQNEAQ (reference sequence). V lost 3 bases, J lost 7 bases, and 15 bases lay in between. This CDR3 region has 14 residues. This chain's CDR3 is CASSLGGGSSGYTF. The DNA for the CDR3 is TGTGCCAGCAGCTTGGGTGGAGGGTCCAGTGGCTACACCTTC.

The chain has TRBV7-9 and TRBJ2-1; D not resolved. V was shortened by 1 base and J by 6 bases, with 4 bases between the two germline ends. This CDR3 spans 12 amino acids. CDR1 is SEHNR and CDR2 is FQNEAQ in the germline V gene (reference sequence). CDR3 loop: CASSLVLNEQFF. The DNA for the CDR3 is TGTGCCAGCAGCTTAGTTCTCAATGAGCAGTTCTTC.

This clone was picked up one time. This rearrangement joins TRBV18 to TRBJ2-1, with 11 positions matching TRBD2. Germline V lookup: CDR1 KGHSH, CDR2 LQKENI. This CDR3 region has 17 residues. After removal of 4 bases from V and 4 bases from J, the junction contained 9 bases not matched to a gene. CDR3 amino acids: CASSLQSGLAGYNEQFF. CDR3 sequence (DNA): TGTGCCAGCTCACTACAAAGTGGACTAGCGGGTTACAATGAGCAGTTCTTC.

The chain uses TRBV28 and TRBJ2-3, with TRBD2 identical over 7 bases. V dropped 6 bases and J dropped 5; count of bases not matched to a gene: 11. Per germline, CDR1 MDHEN and CDR2 SYDVKM. There are 15 residues in the CDR3. The DNA of the CDR3 is TGTGCCAGCAGCCTGGGGGGTAGCGGGCGAGATACGCAGTATTTT. Translating gives CASSLGGSGRDTQYF.

The chain is built from TRBV12-3 or TRBV12-4 and TRBJ2-2; D unresolved. This CDR3 is 13 amino acids long. V lost 1 base, J lost 4 bases, and 4 bases lay in between. CDR3 in amino acids: CASSLELTGELFF. In nucleotides, the CDR3 is TGTGCCAGCAGTTTAGAGCTCACCGGGGAGCTGTTTTTT.

CDR3 sequence reads: CASSHLDRGHDNEQFF. CDR3 sequence (DNA): TGTGCCAGCAGCCACCTAGACAGGGGGCACGACAATGAGCAGTTCTTC. The chain has TRBV3-1 (or the pseudogene TRBV3-2) and TRBJ2-1, with 10 positions matching TRBD1. V was clipped by 3 bases and J by 5 bases; unmatched bases: 7. The CDR3 contains 16 residues. Germline loops: CDR1 LGHDT, CDR2 YNNKEL (reference sequence).

J is TRBJ2-3 and V is TRBV7-9, with D uncertain. The ends were cut back, 5 bases at V and 4 bases at J, with 13 bases in the middle. CDR1 and CDR2 (germline): SEHNR, FQNEAQ (reference sequence). The CDR3 length is 14 residues. The CDR3 sequence: CASSLELVPDTQYF. The CDR3 DNA is TGTGCCAGCAGCCTCGAACTGGTCCCAGATACGCAGTATTTT. Using reference TRBV7-9 and TRBJ2-3 for the parts outside the CDR3, the full variable domain is DTGVSQNPRHKITKRGQNVTFRCDPISEHNRLYWYRQTLGQGPEFLTYFQNEAQLEKSRLLSDRFSAERPKGSFSTLEIQRTEQGDSAMYLCASSLELVPDTQYFGPGTRLTVL.

The chain couples TRBV30 to TRBJ2-2, with D tentatively TRBD1 (5 bases). The length of the CDR3 is 14 residues. Looked up from germline, CDR1 is GTSNPN and CDR2 is SVGIG (reference sequence). The V end was cut by 2 bases, the J end by 5 bases, with 12 bases between. In nucleotides, the CDR3 is TGTGCCTGGAGTAAGCGACAGAGAACCGGGGAGCTGTTTTTT. It encodes CAWSKRQRTGELFF. The whole variable domain, filled in from reference TRBV30 and TRBJ2-2, reads SQTIHQWPATLVQPVGSPLSLECTVEGTSNPNLYWYRQAAGRGLQLLFYSVGIGQISSEVPQNLSASRPQDRQFILSSKKLLLSDSGFYLCAWSKRQRTGELFFGEGSRLTVL.

This chain links TRBV2 with TRBJ1-2, with D uncertain. From germline, CDR1 is SNHLY and CDR2 FYNNEI. Trimming left V 6 bases short and J 4 bases short, with 15 bases between. This CDR3 is built from 14 residues. The CDR3 protein is CASRRDTRIYGYTF. The CDR3, as DNA: TGTGCCAGCAGGAGAGACACCAGGATCTATGGCTACACCTTC.

This chain joins TRBV19 and TRBJ1-1; no clear D gene. Germline CDR1 is LNHDA and CDR2 is SQIVND (reference sequence). The V and J ends lost 7 bases and 1 base respectively, with 13 bases between them. The CDR3 length is 14 residues. The CDR3, as DNA: TGTGCCAGTACCAGAGGGTATCCGAACACTGAAGCTTTCTTT. The encoded protein is CASTRGYPNTEAFF.

The chain carries TRBV7-3 and TRBJ2-1; the match to TRBD2 covers 7 bases. Germline CDR1 reads SGHTA; CDR2 reads FQGTGA. V lost 0 bases, J lost 4 bases, and 3 bases stayed unmatched. The CDR3 is 15 amino acids. The CDR3 bases are TGTGCCAGCAGCTTAACTCCGCGGGGGTACAATGAGCAGTTCTTC. Translation gives CASSLTPRGYNEQFF.